These T cell receptor beta chains were read from a single sample in a study of T cell responses to AZD1222 COVID-19 vaccine. The repertoire was sequenced with immunoSEQ multiplex PCR; TCRdb's copy has only in-frame clones and lacks some. The table has about 73,000 clones, 88% seen once; the top ten hold around 21%. Sequenced here: peripheral blood, sampled on day 0 of AZD1222 vaccination. These receptors originate from an adult in good health. The CDR3 runs from the conserved cysteine through the conserved F or W. D genes are given only for firm matches. Only part of the rows carry a size: once, few, many, or a class if the clone is expanded.

V: TRBV3-1/TRBV3-2
J: TRBJ2-5
size: .
D: TRBD2
DNA: TGTGCCAGCAGCCAAGATGCGCGGGGGGTTAAAGAGACCCAGTACTTC
CDR3: CASSQDARGVKETQYF

V: TRBV30
J: TRBJ1-2
size: .
D: .
DNA: TGTGCCTGGAGTGTAACGGGGGGATCCTATGGCTACACCTTC
CDR3: CAWSVTGGSYGYTF

V: TRBV19
J: TRBJ1-1
size: .
D: TRBD1
DNA: TGTGCCAGTACTAAAGCAGGGGGTAGCACTGAAGCTTTCTTT
CDR3: CASTKAGGSTEAFF

V: TRBV7-9
J: TRBJ2-1
size: .
D: .
DNA: TGTGCCAGCAGCCCCGGCCATGATGAGCAGTTCTTC
CDR3: CASSPGHDEQFF

V: TRBV7-2
J: TRBJ2-3
size: .
D: .
DNA: TGTGCCAGCAGCGAGCGTTGGTCTAGTTTCAAACCAGATACGCAGTATTTT
CDR3: CASSERWSSFKPDTQYF

V: TRBV14
J: TRBJ1-6
size: .
D: TRBD1
DNA: TGTGCCAGCAGCCAAGGAGGGACAGGAGGTTGGTCACCCCTCCACTTT
CDR3: CASSQGGTGGWSPLHF

V: TRBV5-5
J: TRBJ2-2
size: .
D: .
DNA: TGTGCCAGCAGCTGGACAGCGAACACCGGGGAGCTGTTTTTT
CDR3: CASSWTANTGELFF

V: TRBV6-1
J: TRBJ2-5
size: .
D: TRBD1
DNA: TGTGCCAGCAGTGCCGCCGGACAGGGGGTGAGGCAAGAGACCCAGTACTTC
CDR3: CASSAAGQGVRQETQYF

V: TRBV19
J: TRBJ1-1
size: .
D: TRBD1
DNA: TGTGCCAGTAGTATGATCGGACAGGCGGTGAACACTGAAGCTTTCTTT
CDR3: CASSMIGQAVNTEAFF

V: TRBV19
J: TRBJ2-7
size: .
D: .
DNA: TGTGCCAGTAGTATGAATACCATCTACGAGCAGTACTTC
CDR3: CASSMNTIYEQYF

V: TRBV15
J: TRBJ1-1
size: .
D: .
DNA: TGTGCCACCAGCAGAGGTTTCGAGGGCCGGGACACTGAAGCTTTCTTT
CDR3: CATSRGFEGRDTEAFF

V: TRBV3-1/TRBV3-2
J: TRBJ1-1
size: few
D: .
DNA: TGTGCCAGCAGCCAAGAGCATTTACCGATTTGGGAAGAAGCTTTCTTT
CDR3: CASSQEHLPIWEEAFF

V: TRBV28
J: TRBJ2-5
size: .
D: TRBD2
DNA: TGTGCCAGCAGTTTATCTGGGGCGGGAGCAGGGGAGACCCAGTACTTC
CDR3: CASSLSGAGAGETQYF

V: TRBV6-2/TRBV6-3
J: TRBJ2-5
size: .
D: .
DNA: TGTGCCAGCAGTTACTCTCAACAGTACCAAGAGACCCAGTACTTC
CDR3: CASSYSQQYQETQYF

V: TRBV9
J: TRBJ2-1
size: .
D: .
DNA: TGTGCCAGCAGCCCCAACACCTACGGGAATGAGCAGTTCTTC
CDR3: CASSPNTYGNEQFF

V: TRBV6-2/TRBV6-3
J: TRBJ2-7
size: .
D: .
DNA: TGTGCCAGCAGTTACTCGGGTCAAAAGACCTACGAGCAGTACTTC
CDR3: CASSYSGQKTYEQYF

V: TRBV7-8
J: TRBJ1-6
size: .
D: TRBD1
DNA: TGTGCCAGCAGCCGATTCAGACAGGGGGGATATAATTCACCCCTCCACTTT
CDR3: CASSRFRQGGYNSPLHF

V: TRBV5-1
J: TRBJ1-6
size: .
D: TRBD1
DNA: TGCGCCAGCAGCCCCGTTGGCCAGGGGGCTAATTCACCCCTCCACTTT
CDR3: CASSPVGQGANSPLHF

V: TRBV5-1
J: TRBJ2-3
size: once
D: TRBD2
DNA: TGCGCCAGCAGCGGAGAAGCGGGGGCGACAGATACGCAGTATTTT
CDR3: CASSGEAGATDTQYF

V: TRBV19
J: TRBJ1-6
size: .
D: .
DNA: TGTGCCAGTAGACGCAACTGGGGCGCAGATAATTCACCCCTCCACTTT
CDR3: CASRRNWGADNSPLHF

V: TRBV5-1
J: TRBJ1-2
size: .
D: .
DNA: TGCGCCAGCAGCCCGGCTGGGGGCTCGGACGGCTACACCTTC
CDR3: CASSPAGGSDGYTF

V: TRBV27
J: TRBJ1-1
size: .
D: .
DNA: TGTGCCAGCAGTTTCCTCCCCAGTACCAACACTGAAGCTTTCTTT
CDR3: CASSFLPSTNTEAFF

V: TRBV27
J: TRBJ1-1
size: once
D: TRBD1
DNA: TGTGCCAGCAGTCTCGGGACAGACACTGAAGCTTTCTTT
CDR3: CASSLGTDTEAFF

V: TRBV7-2
J: TRBJ2-7
size: .
D: .
DNA: TGTGCCACCAAGGAGGGGGGGCAATACGAGCAGTACTTC
CDR3: CATKEGGQYEQYF

V: TRBV25-1
J: TRBJ2-5
size: .
D: .
DNA: TGTGCCAGCAGTGAATCTGGCGGGGCCACGGAGACCCAGTACTTC
CDR3: CASSESGGATETQYF

V: TRBV6-5
J: TRBJ1-1
size: .
D: .
DNA: TGTGCCAGAGATTGGAGGGCGGGTAGTACTGAAGCTTTCTTT
CDR3: CARDWRAGSTEAFF

V: TRBV29-1
J: TRBJ2-5
size: .
D: .
DNA: TGCAGCGTTGGGGAAGGGTACCAAGAGACCCAGTACTTC
CDR3: CSVGEGYQETQYF

V: TRBV27
J: TRBJ1-5
size: .
D: .
DNA: TGTGCCAGCAGTTTACCAGGGAGGCCCCAGCATTTT
CDR3: CASSLPGRPQHF

V: TRBV15
J: TRBJ1-5
size: few
D: .
DNA: TGTGCCACCAGCAGAGATCACTTAGACTCTCAGCCCCAGCATTTT
CDR3: CATSRDHLDSQPQHF

V: TRBV5-1
J: TRBJ2-1
size: .
D: TRBD2
DNA: TGCGCCAGCAGCTTGGACCTAGCGGGAAAGCAGTTCTTC
CDR3: CASSLDLAGKQFF

V: TRBV5-1
J: TRBJ2-5
size: .
D: TRBD1
DNA: TGCGCCAGCAGCCGGGACAGGGGGCAAGAGACCCAGTACTTC
CDR3: CASSRDRGQETQYF

V: TRBV6-5
J: TRBJ1-5
size: .
D: TRBD1
DNA: TGTGCCAGCAGTCCCGACAGGGGGAACAATCAGCCCCAGCATTTT
CDR3: CASSPDRGNNQPQHF

V: TRBV5-1
J: TRBJ2-2
size: few
D: TRBD1
DNA: TGCGCCAGCATGAGTTTACAGGGGGGTGCCGGGGAGCTGTTTTTT
CDR3: CASMSLQGGAGELFF

V: TRBV15
J: TRBJ2-4
size: .
D: TRBD1
DNA: TGTGCCACCAGCACGGGACAGGGGGCATGGGCCGGAAACATTCAGTACTTC
CDR3: CATSTGQGAWAGNIQYF

V: TRBV25-1
J: TRBJ2-1
size: .
D: .
DNA: TGTGCCAGCAGTGTAGACACGTACAATGAGCAGTTCTTC
CDR3: CASSVDTYNEQFF